This TCR beta chain was captured by sequencing in a study of T cell changes during pregnancy in multiple sclerosis. Generated by immunoSEQ multiplex PCR, the TCRdb table keeps only in-frame clones and is missing some. The sample lists about 68,000 clones, about 91% occurring once. The sequences come from peripheral blood, collected in the first trimester of pregnancy. The origin of this receptor is a female donor with multiple sclerosis, enrolled in a pregnancy study.

The CDR3: CASTPGRGPYEQYF. As DNA, the CDR3 is TGTGCCAGCACCCCCGGCAGGGGGCCCTACGAGCAGTACTTC. The chain is built from TRBV2 and TRBJ2-7; 8 nucleotides align to TRBD1. Per the germline V gene, CDR1 is SNHLY and CDR2 is FYNNEI. Trimming removed 7 bases from V and 2 bases from J; junction bases left unmatched: 7. This CDR3 contains 14 residues.